One sample yielded the 28 T cell receptor beta chains listed below, sequenced in a study of molecular identifiers for immune sequencing clone quantification. TCRdb analysed the PCR reads with MiXCR anew, one entry per CDR3 protein. The data hold some 100,000 distinct CDR3 sequences, with approximately 40% observed a single time. Sequencing was performed on naive CD8+ T cells from blood, with Jurkat cell RNA spiked in. The subset denotes: FACS-sorted CD8+CD4-CCR7+CD45RA+ naive T cells. All receptors come from a human donor in good health. Some libraries in this study had Jurkat cell RNA spiked in.

For this clonotype: A clone one base away is much larger, so this may be a read error. V and J are TRBV7-2 and TRBJ2-3; D is uncertain. V gave up 1 base and J gave up 5 bases, with 13 bases separating them. CDR3 length equals 15 residues. Germline values: CDR1 SGHTA, CDR2 FQGNSA. CDR3 sequence (DNA): TGTGCCAGCAGCTTAGATATACCCACAGTAGATACGCAGTATTTT. This translates into CASSLDIPTVDTQYF.

With respect to this clonotype: This is likely a read error, given that the CDR3 carries no conserved phenylalanine or tryptophan at its end. The chain recombines TRBV6-2 or TRBV6-3 with TRBJ2-7; 8 positions agree with TRBD2. After removal of 6 bases from V and 5 bases from J, the junction contained 6 bases not matched to a gene. The V gene's germline CDR1 is MNHEY and CDR2 SVGEGT. This CDR3 spans 13 amino acids. The CDR3 protein is CASSQRESDEQYI. CDR3 coding DNA: TGTGCCAGCAGCCAGCGGGAGTCAGACGAGCAGTACATC.

This clonotype was detected a few times. The chain is built from TRBV13 and TRBJ1-2, with 10 positions matching TRBD1. CDR1 is PRHDT and CDR2 is FYEKMQ in the germline V gene (reference sequence). This CDR3 contains 15 residues. V shed 5 bases, J shed 6 bases, and the junction held 9 bases outside the gene matches. The CDR3 sequence is CASSAQTGGADGYTF. CDR3 sequence (DNA): TGTGCCAGCAGCGCCCAGACAGGGGGCGCCGATGGCTACACCTTC. The whole variable domain, remainder taken from reference TRBV13 and TRBJ1-2, is AAGVIQSPRHLIKEKRETATLKCYPIPRHDTVYWYQQGPGQDPQFLISFYEKMQSDKGSIPDRFSAQQFSDYHSELNMSSLELGDSALYFCASSAQTGGADGYTFGSGTRLTVV.

With respect to this clonotype: Given a much more abundant clone one base away, this may be a read error. The CDR3 does not end in the conserved phenylalanine or tryptophan, so this is likely a read error. This chain uses TRBV4-3 with TRBJ2-1; no clear D gene. CDR3 length: 11 amino acids. The ends were cut back, 8 bases at V and 4 bases at J, with 6 bases in the middle. CDR1 and CDR2 (germline): LGHNA, YSLEER. The CDR3, as DNA: TGCGCCAGCGGGAATTACAATGAGCAGTTCTCC. Its translation: CASGNYNEQFS.

This clonotype was detected ten times or more. This chain connects TRBV12-3 or TRBV12-4 to TRBJ1-5; no firm D call. Trimming pared 2 bases from V and 5 bases from J, leaving 7 bases between. The CDR3 is 13 amino acids. In nucleotides, the CDR3 is TGTGCCAGCAGTTTAACACAGTATCAGCCCCAGCATTTT. This gives the protein CASSLTQYQPQHF.

Here the CDR3 reads CATRGLGHNEQFF. CDR3 nucleotides: TGTGCCACCAGGGGACTGGGGCACAATGAGCAGTTCTTC. The chain carries TRBV24-1 and TRBJ2-1, with D maybe TRBD2 (6 bases). This CDR3 spans 13 amino acids. V dropped 7 bases and J dropped 5 bases, with 11 bases sitting between them. Germline CDR1 reads KGHDR; CDR2 reads SFDVKD.

The V and J genes are TRBV12-3 or TRBV12-4 and TRBJ2-1, with TRBD2 matching over 9 bases. Trimming took 5 bases from V and 5 from J; bases not matched to a gene: 7. The CDR3 is 15 residues long. As DNA, the CDR3 is TGTGCCAGCAGTATCGGACTAGCGCATAACAATGAGCAGTTCTTC. Translation gives CASSIGLAHNNEQFF.

This clonotype was counted ten times or more. The chain links TRBV7-9 to TRBJ2-3; D possibly uses TRBD1 or TRBD2 (5 bases each). Germline V gene sequence: CDR1 SEHNR, CDR2 FQNEAQ (reference sequence). The CDR3 has 17 residues. Trimming stripped 4 bases from V and 0 bases from J, with 17 bases between. The CDR3 spells CASSSGQEAPSTDTQYF. The CDR3 DNA is TGTGCCAGCAGCTCGGGGCAGGAGGCCCCTAGCACAGATACGCAGTATTTT.

The chain joins TRBV12-3 or TRBV12-4 to TRBJ1-5; D uncertain. Trimming pared 5 bases from V and 4 bases from J, leaving 15 bases between. This CDR3 has 15 amino acids. The CDR3 nucleotides are TGTGCCAGCAGTAGCGCCTGGGAGTCAAATCAGCCCCAGCATTTT. The encoded protein is CASSSAWESNQPQHF.

With respect to this clonotype: Mismatch with germline at one junction end may stem from a read error. The rearrangement joins TRBV7-2 to TRBJ1-5; no firm D call. The CDR3 length is 13 residues. Germline values: CDR1 SGHTA, CDR2 FQGNSA. CDR3 residues: CASSLAGNLPQHF. For the CDR3, the DNA is TGTGCCAGCAGCTTAGCCGGGAATCTGCCCCAGCATTTT.

The V and J genes are TRBV19 and TRBJ2-2, with a tentative D call TRBD2 (7 bases). Per the germline V gene, CDR1 is LNHDA and CDR2 is SQIVND (reference sequence). The V gene lost 5 bases and the J gene lost 5 bases, with 15 bases spanning the gap. This CDR3 comprises 15 residues. CDR3 DNA sequence: TGTGCCAGTAGTCCGATACGGGGGGCGACCGGGGAGCTGTTTTTT. It encodes CASSPIRGATGELFF.

This clonotype was found a few times. The chain carries TRBV20-1 and TRBJ2-7, with TRBD1 as a possible D gene (5 bases). V was clipped by 3 bases and J by 6 bases, with 15 bases between them. CDR3 length: 13 amino acids. Germline V gives CDR1 DFQATT, CDR2 SNEGSKA (reference sequence). In DNA form, the CDR3 reads TGCAGTGCTAGCGTTGGTCAGGGTGTCGAGCAGTACTTC. This encodes CSASVGQGVEQYF.

This clonotype was observed a few times. This chain uses TRBV12-3 or TRBV12-4 with TRBJ2-7; 10 bases map to TRBD2. V trimming: 3 bases; J trimming: 4 bases; junction bases outside the gene matches: 6. The CDR3 is made up of 15 amino acids. CDR3 region: CASSLSVTSGYEQYF. In nucleotides, the CDR3 is TGTGCCAGCAGTTTGTCGGTGACTAGCGGGTACGAGCAGTACTTC.

In this sample, this clonotype turned up a few times. This chain connects TRBV14 to TRBJ2-1; D ambiguous. The V and J ends lost 4 bases and 4 bases respectively, with 20 bases between them. Germline CDR1 SGHDN, CDR2 FVKESK. The CDR3 totals 17 residues. The CDR3 DNA follows: TGTGCCAGCAGCCCTACCTTGGGCCCGCCTGGATACAATGAGCAGTTCTTC. It specifies CASSPTLGPPGYNEQFF.

The V call is TRBV28, the J call TRBJ2-3; perhaps TRBD1 as D (5 bases). The J call may be mistaken, given a closer DNA end match to TRBJ1-5. The CDR3 covers 14 residues. CDR1 MDHEN and CDR2 SYDVKM come from the germline V gene. DNA of the CDR3: TGTGCCGCCAGCCAGCAGGAGGGGCCAGATACGCAGCATTTT. Protein product: CAASQQEGPDTQHF.

This clonotype was detected a few times. V is TRBV3-1 and J is TRBJ1-2; D ambiguous. V shed 0 bases and J shed 4 bases, with 12 bases lying between them. The CDR3 totals 15 residues. CDR1 and CDR2 from the germline V gene are LGHDT and YNNKEL (reference sequence). CDR3 bases: TGTGCCAGCAGCCAAGAGGCGGGCTTTTCCTATGGCTACACCTTC. Residues: CASSQEAGFSYGYTF.

This clonotype was seen more than once but under ten times. The chain is built from TRBV5-4 and TRBJ2-1; no firm D call. The CDR3 runs to 13 residues. Germline V lookup: CDR1 SGHNT, CDR2 YYREEE (reference sequence). The V and J ends lost 4 bases and 1 base respectively, with 6 bases between them. CDR3: CASSAPSYNEQFF. CDR3 DNA: TGTGCCAGCAGCGCCCCATCCTACAATGAGCAGTTCTTC.

The V and J genes are TRBV19 and TRBJ2-1; no clear D gene. The CDR3 is made up of 14 amino acids. Germline V gene data show CDR1 as LNHDA and CDR2 as SQIVND (reference sequence). The V end lost 1 base, the J end lost 0 bases, and 4 bases lay between the germline ends. In DNA form, the CDR3 reads TGTGCCAGTAGTATAGCTAGCTCCTACAATGAGCAGTTCTTC. Protein product: CASSIASSYNEQFF. The entire variable domain, with the rest obtained from reference TRBV19 and TRBJ2-1, is as follows: DGGITQSPKYLFRKEGQNVTLSCEQNLNHDAMYWYRQDPGQGLRLIYYSQIVNDFQKGDIAEGYSVSREKKESFPLTVTSAQKNPTAFYLCASSIASSYNEQFFGPGTRLTVL.

The chain is built from TRBV7-9 and TRBJ2-1, with 14 positions matching TRBD2. The V and J ends lost 3 bases and 7 bases, in that order; junction bases with no gene match: 2. The CDR3 is 15 amino acids. Germline V CDR1 and CDR2: SEHNR, FQNEAQ (reference sequence). CDR3 bases: TGTGCCAGCAGCTTGGGACTAGCGGGAGATAATGAGCAGTTCTTC. This translates into CASSLGLAGDNEQFF.

The sample holds many counts of this clonotype. The V gene is TRBV5-6, the J gene TRBJ2-1, with unresolved D. The CDR3 loop spans 12 amino acids. Looked up from germline, CDR1 is SGHDT and CDR2 is YYEEEE. V was trimmed by 6 bases and J by 3 bases, leaving 7 bases between them. The CDR3 region is CASKGLYNEQFF. As DNA, the CDR3 is TGTGCCAGCAAGGGCCTCTACAATGAGCAGTTCTTC. The variable domain in full, completed from reference TRBV5-6 and TRBJ2-1, reads DAGVTQSPTHLIKTRGQQVTLRCSPKSGHDTVSWYQQALGQGPQFIFQYYEEEERQRGNFPDRFSGHQFPNYSSELNVNALLLGDSALYLCASKGLYNEQFFGPGTRLTVL.

V is TRBV15 and J is TRBJ2-5; TRBD1 is a possible D gene (6 bases). CDR1 and CDR2 from the germline V gene are LNHNV and YYDKDF (reference sequence). The ends were cut back, 5 bases at V and 5 bases at J, with 21 bases in the middle. CDR3 size: 16 residues. The CDR3 sequence is CATSCTSGVFPETQYF. Written as DNA, the CDR3 is TGTGCCACCAGCTGCACGTCAGGGGTTTTTCCGGAGACCCAGTACTTC.

This clonotype has a handful of counts. The gene calls are TRBV14 and TRBJ2-2, with D maybe TRBD2 (5 bases). CDR3 size: 14 residues. V lost 2 bases and J lost 7, with 11 bases in between. Germline V lookup: CDR1 SGHDN, CDR2 FVKESK. CDR3 DNA sequence: TGTGCCAGCAGCCAATTCCTAGCAAGCGGGGAGCTGTTTTTT. It codes for CASSQFLASGELFF.

This clonotype was observed once. The conserved final phenylalanine or tryptophan is absent from the CDR3, which likely points to a read error. The chain joins TRBV4-2 to TRBJ2-5, with unresolved D. CDR1 is LGHNA, CDR2 YNFKEQ, per germline. The CDR3 loop spans 13 amino acids. This chain's CDR3 is CASSQDLAETQYS. The CDR3, as DNA: TGTGCGAGCAGCCAAGATCTGGCGGAGACCCAGTACTCC.

This chain links TRBV19 with TRBJ2-1; TRBD2 is a possible D gene (6 bases). The CDR3 runs to 12 residues. The germline gives CDR1 LNHDA, CDR2 SQIVND (reference sequence). The CDR3 sequence is CVVLAPYNEQFF. CDR3 DNA: TGTGTCGTACTAGCTCCCTACAATGAGCAGTTCTTC.

The chain links TRBV20-1 to TRBJ2-3; tentative D call: TRBD2 (6 bases). The CDR3 contains 12 residues. Per the germline V gene, CDR1 is DFQATT and CDR2 is SNEGSKA (reference sequence). The ends were cut back, 5 bases at V and 8 bases at J, with 14 bases in the middle. The CDR3 sequence: CSARTTPATQYF. The CDR3 nucleotides read TGCAGTGCTCGGACTACCCCAGCTACGCAGTATTTT.

This clonotype appeared a single time. A much more abundant neighbour one base away suggests this may be a read error. Lacking the conserved final phenylalanine or tryptophan, this CDR3 likely reflects a read error. The CDR3 sequence: CASSLMAARTDTQYL. In nucleotides, the CDR3 is TGCGCCAGCAGCTTGATGGCAGCCCGCACAGATACGCAGTATCTT. The chain couples TRBV5-1 to TRBJ2-3; unclear D gene. Germline lookup yields CDR1 SGHRS and CDR2 YFSETQ. There are 15 residues in the CDR3. The V gene lost 1 base and the J gene lost 1 base, with 10 bases spanning the gap.

The V and J genes are TRBV28 and TRBJ1-5; D is possibly TRBD1 (5 bases). CDR3 size: 14 residues. CDR1 is MDHEN and CDR2 is SYDVKM in the germline V gene. V lost 8 bases and J 3 bases, leaving 14 bases between the germline ends. The CDR3 here is CASDWAGLNQPQHF. For the CDR3, the DNA is TGTGCCAGCGACTGGGCGGGACTCAATCAGCCCCAGCATTTT.

The chain uses TRBV7-9 and TRBJ2-2; D uncertain. The CDR3 has 14 residues. Trimming stripped 5 bases from V and 6 bases from J, with 13 bases between. The germline gives CDR1 SEHNR, CDR2 FQNEAQ (reference sequence). In DNA form, the CDR3 reads TGTGCCAGCAGCCTCCGGACCGCCCCCGGGGAGCTGTTTTTT. Translating gives CASSLRTAPGELFF.